This record concerns one TCR beta chain sequence. Its binding antigen is unknown. It has no much larger one-base neighbor in the sample; base qualities were not kept. The data belong to a study of T cell changes during pregnancy in multiple sclerosis (dated by TCRdb to the late 2010s). Regarding the study in general: Changes in the T cell repertoire over the course of pregnancy were examined in this study in women with multiple sclerosis.

Libraries came from the immunoSEQ multiplex PCR assay. The table was pulled from immuneACCESS by TCRdb, which kept in-frame rearrangements only. Such tables lose some clones; where checked, under half of the loss comes from unresolved V genes, and the rest has no known cause. The sample table holds under 85,000 clones, of which roughly 90% were seen once. The leading ten clones occupy around 0.3% of the sample. The germline V gene (reference sequence) specifies MNHEY as CDR1 and SMNVEV as CDR2. Including cysteine and phenylalanine, the CDR3 has 15 amino acids. Only CDR3 DNA remains: 45 bases, in frame from the first base. Deletion took 4 bases off V and 7 bases off J, with a span of 14 bases between the germline ends.

The receptor comes from a female donor in good health, enrolled as a control in a pregnancy study. Sequenced here: CD4+ T cells from peripheral blood mononuclear cells, sampled in the third trimester of pregnancy. The rearrangement joined TRBV27 to TRBJ1-6; the D segment could be TRBD1, given 6 matching bases. The nucleotide sequence reads as follows: TGTGCCAGCAGTTCCGCTACAGGGACGAATTCACCCCTCCACTTT. It is translated as CASSSATGTNSPLHF.